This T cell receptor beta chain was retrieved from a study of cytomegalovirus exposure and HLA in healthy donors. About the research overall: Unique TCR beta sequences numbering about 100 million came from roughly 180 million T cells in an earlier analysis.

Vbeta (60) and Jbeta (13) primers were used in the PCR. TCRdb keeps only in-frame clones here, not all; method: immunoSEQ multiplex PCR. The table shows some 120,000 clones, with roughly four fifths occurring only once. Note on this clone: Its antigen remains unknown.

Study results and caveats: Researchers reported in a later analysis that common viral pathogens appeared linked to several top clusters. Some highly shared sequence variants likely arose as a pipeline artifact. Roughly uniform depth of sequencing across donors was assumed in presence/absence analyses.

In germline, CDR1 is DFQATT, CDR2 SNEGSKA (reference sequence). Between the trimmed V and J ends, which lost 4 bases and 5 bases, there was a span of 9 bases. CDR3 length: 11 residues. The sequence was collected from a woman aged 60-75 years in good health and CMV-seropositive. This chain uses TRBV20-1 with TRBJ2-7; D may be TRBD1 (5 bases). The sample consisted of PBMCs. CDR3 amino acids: CSATDNHEQYF. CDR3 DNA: TGCAGTGCTACGGACAATCACGAGCAGTACTTC.